The entry below gives a single T cell receptor beta chain sequence along with its context. This clonotype has just a few counts. There is no known antigen for this receptor. No base qualities exist here, and no much larger clone lies one base off it. Per the publication, the time point label means: patch test 3, about 24 weeks after DPC sensitization. This specimen's treatment or condition label, per the study, means: therapeutic diphenylcyclopropenone sensitization with weekly scalp DPC. At each patch-test visit, blood was drawn before the patch test was applied. Eligible patients were aged 18 to 70, diagnosed with alopecia, deemed suitable for DPC therapy, and excluded if pregnant. Total RNA was extracted from unfractionated whole blood that had been collected in Tempus Blood RNA tubes. This entry comes from a study of human T cells and chemical hapten exposure (dated by TCRdb to the early 2020s). About the full investigation: For sensitization, 2% DPC in acetone was applied to a 2 cm by 2 cm area of upper inner arm skin. Throughout the roughly 23-week study period, patients were also given weekly therapeutic DPC doses on the scalp. Patch testing was done on the upper back using Finn chambers containing 0.01% DPC, and results were scored after 6 days according to International Contact Dermatitis Research Group standards. Most of the patients in the cohort were female, and the cohort covered alopecia areata with under or over 50% scalp involvement, alopecia totalis and alopecia universalis. Libraries were combined into a pool for sequencing, and differences in TCR yield between samples came mainly from small differences in library volumes within the pool. In alopecia patients, the study followed how the peripheral blood TCR repertoire changed in vivo over primary and secondary sensitization to diphenylcyclopropenone (DPC), a hapten. Blood samples were taken from patients before sensitization (week 0) and at 2, 6 and about 24 weeks after DPC sensitization. For TCR sequencing, blood came from some 31 alopecia patients at anywhere from one to four time points (pre-sensitization, 2, 6 and 24 weeks).

The receptor library was made with RACE. Sequencing was performed on a NextSeq 500. Library preparation attached unique molecular identifiers to individual cDNA molecules for quantitative, reproducible TCR counting. From each blood RNA sample, both TCR alpha and TCR beta chains were sequenced. The paper's data handling went like this. A median of approximately 96,000 TCRs per sample was observed, with a range of 23,224 to 690,600. V, J and CDR3 annotation of the TCR reads was performed with the Decombinator software suite. For PS versus PT1 abundance plots, all samples were subsampled to the same number of TCRs (28,000). TCRs were defined as expanded if absent before sensitization and observed at least eight times at the 2-week time point. Clones were called with MiXCR by TCRdb after fastp trimmed the public reads at Q25, and only in-frame beta chains were retained. Every entry covers one CDR3 protein and lists the most common genes and DNA from its rows. TCRdb's processing, not the authors' own work, is the source of the V and J calls. Counted in this sample were more than 95,000 distinct CDR3 sequences; 30% to 35% of them appeared once. Around 2.5% of the sample is taken by the ten largest.

Broad study findings and their caveats: The number of TCRs above 1 in 1000 frequency did not change with DPC sensitization; there was no evidence of global repertoire structure alterations. Expanded TCRs formed significantly more large CDR3 similarity clusters than pre-sensitization or healthy control sets, consistent with antigen-driven responses. Patch test score was positively correlated with the number of PT1 expanded TCRs, with significance at thresholds 8, 16 and 32 but not at 4. After repeated subsampling, the strength of the expansion versus patch-test correlation and the threshold at which it became significant changed. Because every patient had alopecia, a presumed autoimmune disease, the patients' immune response might differ from that of healthy individuals.

The sequenced sample was whole blood, obtained in connection with sensitization to the hapten diphenylcyclopropenone (DPC). The TCR comes from a man between 40 and 49 years old with alopecia areata. Some clones in this sample may be carry-over from other donors' samples.

The CDR3 corresponds to CASSLTSSGRGSSYNEQFF. The DNA sequence reads TGTGCCAGCAGCCTAACTTCCAGCGGGAGAGGGAGCTCCTACAATGAGCAGTTCTTC. The chain was built from TRBV4-2 and TRBJ2-1; the junction holds 8 bases that match TRBD2. Via the germline V gene, CDR1 is LGHNA and CDR2 YNFKEQ. The CDR3 covers 19 residues, taking in both the cysteine and the phenylalanine. Here the CDR3 DNA is all that survives: 57 bases in frame from base 1. Unmatched junction bases come to 14, with V trimmed by 4 bases and J by 0 bases.